The 22 T cell receptor beta chains presented below share a single source sample, sequenced in a study of control samples from healthy donors and cancer patients. Repertoires were generated with immunoSEQ multiplex PCR, while TCRdb's copy carries only in-frame clones and drops some. This table holds over 150,000 clones, roughly 92% found once. The material sequenced was blood. The receptors derive from a woman aged 18-30 years in good health.

The V call is TRBV5-1, the J call TRBJ2-5; possibly TRBD1 for D (6 bases). The CDR3 runs to 13 residues. The V end lost 4 bases, the J end lost 1 base, and 8 bases lay between the germline ends. Germline CDR1 SGHRS, CDR2 YFSETQ. The CDR3 sequence: CASSVTGQETQYF. The CDR3 DNA is TGCGCCAGCAGCGTGACAGGCCAAGAGACCCAGTACTTC.

The chain carries TRBV7-2 and TRBJ2-5, with D perhaps matching TRBD2 (5 bases). From germline, CDR1 is SGHTA and CDR2 FQGNSA. The CDR3 sequence is 13 residues long. The germline V and J ends were trimmed by 5 bases and 5 bases, with 12 bases remaining between them. This CDR3 reads CASSRDRGETQYF. The CDR3, as DNA: TGTGCCAGCAGCCGAGACCGGGGTGAGACCCAGTACTTC.

V gene TRBV21-1 combines with J gene TRBJ1-4; the DNA was not compared with TRBD1, the D call given in the table. TRBV21-1 is recorded as a pseudogene. The CDR3 runs 14 residues. The CDR3, as DNA: TGTGCCAGCAGCAAAGACAGGGGGGATGAAAAACTGTTTTTT. Protein sequence: CASSKDRGDEKLFF.

This chain uses TRBV7-2 with TRBJ2-7, with D tentatively TRBD1 (6 bases). This CDR3 has 13 residues. Trimming removed 5 bases from V and 0 bases from J, with 8 bases in between. In germline, CDR1 is SGHTA, CDR2 FQGNSA. The CDR3: CASSPTGSYEQYF. In DNA form, the CDR3 reads TGTGCCAGCAGCCCGACAGGCTCCTACGAGCAGTACTTC.

This chain uses TRBV12-3 or TRBV12-4 with TRBJ1-6; no definite D call. V was cut by 3 bases and J by 7 bases, with 4 bases left in between. This CDR3 comprises 12 residues. The CDR3 nucleotides read TGTGCCAGCAGTTTCGGCAATTCACCCCTCCACTTT. This encodes CASSFGNSPLHF.

This clone was counted between two and nine times. As DNA, the CDR3 is TGTGCCAGCAGTGCGGGCGTTGAAGCTTTCTTT. It yields the protein CASSAGVEAFF. The rearrangement links TRBV2 to TRBJ1-1; D not certain. CDR3 length equals 11 residues. Deletions cut 4 bases from V and 7 bases from J, with 7 bases between. Germline V lookup: CDR1 SNHLY, CDR2 FYNNEI.

The chain links TRBV6-2 or TRBV6-3 to TRBJ2-7; D uncertain. This CDR3 has 17 amino acids. V was shortened by 2 bases and J by 2 bases, with 19 bases between the two germline ends. The germline V gene encodes CDR1 MNHEY and CDR2 SVGEGT. CDR3: CASSYVAPIGRAYEQYF. CDR3 DNA: TGTGCCAGCAGTTACGTAGCCCCAATAGGCAGAGCCTACGAGCAGTACTTC.

The chain joins TRBV13 to TRBJ2-7; D ambiguous. The CDR3 spans 14 residues. In germline, CDR1 is PRHDT, CDR2 FYEKMQ (reference sequence). Trimming removed 1 base at V and 6 bases at J, with 13 bases between. CDR3 sequence reads: CASSLVPSPIEQYF. As DNA, the CDR3 is TGTGCCAGCAGCTTAGTGCCCAGCCCCATCGAGCAGTACTTC.

This chain connects TRBV3-1 (or the pseudogene TRBV3-2) to TRBJ2-7; D unresolved. Germline V gives CDR1 LGHDT, CDR2 YNNKEL (reference sequence). The CDR3 totals 13 residues. Trimming cost V 5 bases and J 0 bases, with 8 bases left between them. The CDR3 loop reads CASSTRPSYEQYF. The CDR3 DNA is TGTGCCAGCAGCACCCGGCCCTCCTACGAGCAGTACTTC.

This sequence joins TRBV21-1 and TRBJ1-1; the table's TRBD1 call for D was not verified on the DNA. TRBV21-1 is a documented pseudogene. The CDR3 spans 14 residues. DNA for the CDR3: TGTGCCAGCAGCAAACCGCAGGGGGCCCCTGAAGCTTTCTTT. Translated, it gives CASSKPQGAPEAFF.

This chain uses TRBV5-6 with TRBJ2-5; tentatively, D is TRBD2 (6 bases). The CDR3 has 15 amino acids. V shed 4 bases and J shed 4 bases, with 17 bases lying between them. Germline assignment: CDR1 SGHDT and CDR2 YYEEEE. The CDR3 protein is CASSPLLGGTETQYF. CDR3 coding DNA: TGTGCCAGCAGCCCCCTATTGGGAGGCACAGAGACCCAGTACTTC.

The chain couples TRBV27 to TRBJ1-1; TRBD1 matches at 7 bases. V was pared by 9 bases and J by 1 base, with 8 bases of the junction left unmatched. In germline, CDR1 is MNHEY, CDR2 SMNVEV (reference sequence). This CDR3 spans 14 amino acids. CDR3 sequence: CASTQGVGNTEAFF. As DNA, the CDR3 is TGTGCCAGTACCCAGGGGGTAGGGAACACTGAAGCTTTCTTT.

The genes are TRBV21-1 and TRBJ2-7; TRBD2, as called in the table, went unchecked against the DNA. TRBV21-1 is flagged as a pseudogene. The CDR3 contains 13 residues. The DNA for the CDR3 is TGTGCCAGCAGCCCGGTTCTAGGAGGCGAGCAGTACTTC. It codes for CASSPVLGGEQYF.

This clone occurred once. The J gene is TRBJ1-6, the V gene TRBV12-3 or TRBV12-4; D remains ambiguous. CDR3 length equals 12 residues. V was cut by 6 bases and J by 6 bases, with 6 bases left in between. In nucleotides, the CDR3 is TGTGCCAGCAGCTGGGGTAATTCACCCCTCCACTTT. Its translation is CASSWGNSPLHF.

V is TRBV6-2 or TRBV6-3 and J is TRBJ2-2; 7 nucleotides line up with TRBD1. The CDR3 loop spans 16 amino acids. CDR1 is MNHEY, CDR2 SVGEGT, per germline. V dropped 2 bases and J dropped 4; count of bases not matched to a gene: 7. CDR3 residues: CASSYTSKGATGELFF. The CDR3 DNA reads TGTGCCAGCAGTTACACCTCGAAGGGGGCCACCGGGGAGCTGTTTTTT.

This sequence joins TRBV5-1 and TRBJ1-1, with D uncertain. The CDR3 is 14 amino acids. V gave up 0 bases and J gave up 1 base, with 7 bases separating them. Per the germline V gene, CDR1 is SGHRS and CDR2 is YFSETQ. Written as DNA, the CDR3 is TGCGCCAGCAGCTTGGTGGGGAGGAACACTGAAGCTTTCTTT. Protein product: CASSLVGRNTEAFF.

This rearrangement joins TRBV20-1 to TRBJ1-2, with a weak D call TRBD1 (6 bases). Trimming took 1 base from V and 6 from J, leaving 6 bases between them. Germline CDR1 is DFQATT and CDR2 is SNEGSKA (reference sequence). CDR3 length: 11 amino acids. CDR3 loop: CSARGQDGYTF. The CDR3 bases are TGCAGTGCTAGAGGACAGGATGGCTACACCTTC.

The rearrangement links TRBV24-1 to TRBJ1-2; a possible D gene is TRBD1 (5 bases). CDR1 and CDR2 (germline): KGHDR, SFDVKD. V was cut by 3 bases and J by 7 bases, with 23 bases left in between. The CDR3 has 17 residues. DNA of the CDR3: TGTGCCACCAGTGATCCCCAGGCCGGGACGTTGGGGTTTGGCTACACCTTC. Encoded protein: CATSDPQAGTLGFGYTF.

The rearrangement joins TRBV5-6 to TRBJ1-1; perhaps TRBD1 as D (6 bases). The CDR3 extends over 14 amino acids. V was cut by 0 bases and J by 5 bases, with 11 bases left in between. Germline V CDR1 and CDR2: SGHDT, YYEEEE. This CDR3 is CASSLDRERTEAFF. The CDR3, as DNA: TGTGCCAGCAGCTTGGACAGGGAGAGAACTGAAGCTTTCTTT.

This clone occurred once. The chain uses TRBV5-4 and TRBJ2-2; 8 bases map to TRBD1. CDR3 size: 15 residues. Germline-derived CDR1 and CDR2 are SGHNT and YYREEE (reference sequence). V shed 7 bases, J shed 0 bases, and the junction held 5 bases outside the gene matches. The CDR3 DNA follows: TGTGCCAGCTCCCTGACAGGGGCGAACACCGGGGAGCTGTTTTTT. It specifies CASSLTGANTGELFF.

There are a few counts of this clone. The chain combines TRBV15 with TRBJ1-4; TRBD1 matches at 7 bases. There are 15 residues in the CDR3. In germline, CDR1 is LNHNV, CDR2 YYDKDF (reference sequence). V was clipped by 4 bases and J by 4 bases; unmatched bases: 6. As DNA, the CDR3 is TGTGCCACCAGCACCCGGACAGGAGATAATGAAAAACTGTTTTTT. Amino acids: CATSTRTGDNEKLFF.

The V call is TRBV4-2, the J call TRBJ2-6, with 9 nucleotides matching TRBD2. Per the germline V gene, CDR1 is LGHNA and CDR2 is YNFKEQ. J gave up 0 bases and V 0 bases, and 3 bases lay outside the gene matches. The CDR3 has 18 amino acids. CDR3 in DNA: TGTGCCAGCAGCCAAGAGACTAGCGGAACCTCTGGGGCCAACGTCCTGACTTTC. It codes for CASSQETSGTSGANVLTF.